A single sample gave rise to the 2 T cell receptor beta chains below, sequenced in a study of cytomegalovirus exposure and HLA in healthy donors (TCRdb year 2017). Library preparation was by the immunoSEQ multiplex PCR assay. The multiplex PCR relied on a mix of 60 forward primers for TCR Vbeta segments and 13 reverse primers for TCR Jbeta segments. TCRdb took this table from immuneACCESS and kept in-frame rearrangements with V and J called. Such tables lack part of the clones; where checked against another copy, unresolved V genes explain under half of the gap, and the rest is unexplained. In all, the sample holds tens of thousands of clones, and about 73% of those were seen once. The ten largest account for over 12% of the sample. The specimen sequenced was PBMCs. These receptors were taken from a woman aged 45 to 65 in good health and CMV-seropositive.

The rearrangement uses TRBV9 and TRBJ1-1; 7 bases match TRBD1. In germline, CDR1 is SGDLS, CDR2 YYNGEE. J lost 7 bases, V lost 0 bases, and 3 bases had no gene match. CDR3 length: 13 amino acids. The CDR3 DNA reads as TGTGCCAGCAGCGTAGACAGGGGTAATGAAGCTTTCTTT. It is translated as CASSVDRGNEAFF. The full variable domain, its missing parts supplied by reference TRBV9 and TRBJ1-1, is DSGVTQTPKHLITATGQRVTLRCSPRSGDLSVYWYQQSLDQGLQFLIQYYNGEERAKGNILERFSAQQFPDLHSELNLSSLELGDSALYFCASSVDRGNEAFFGQGTRLTVV.

This clone has a handful of counts. Mismatch with germline at one junction end may stem from a read error. This chain joins TRBV10-2 and TRBJ2-7, with D tentatively TRBD1 (6 bases). Germline CDR1 reads WSHSY; CDR2 reads SAAADI. The CDR3 is 11 residues long. CDR3 bases: TGCGCCAGCGCGGACAGTCCGGTCGCGAACTTC. Its translation: CASADSPVANF.